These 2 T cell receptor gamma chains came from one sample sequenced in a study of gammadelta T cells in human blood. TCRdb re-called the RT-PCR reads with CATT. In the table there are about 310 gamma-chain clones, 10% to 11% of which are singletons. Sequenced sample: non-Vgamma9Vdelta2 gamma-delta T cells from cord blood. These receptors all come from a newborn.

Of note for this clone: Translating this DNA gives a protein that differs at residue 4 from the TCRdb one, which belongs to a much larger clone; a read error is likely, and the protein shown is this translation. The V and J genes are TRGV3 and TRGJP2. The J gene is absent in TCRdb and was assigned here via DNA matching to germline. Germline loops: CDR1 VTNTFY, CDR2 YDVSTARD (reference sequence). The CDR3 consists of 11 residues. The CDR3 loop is CATRDAGIKTF. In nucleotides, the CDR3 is TGTGCCACCCGGGACGCTGGGATCAAGACGTTT.

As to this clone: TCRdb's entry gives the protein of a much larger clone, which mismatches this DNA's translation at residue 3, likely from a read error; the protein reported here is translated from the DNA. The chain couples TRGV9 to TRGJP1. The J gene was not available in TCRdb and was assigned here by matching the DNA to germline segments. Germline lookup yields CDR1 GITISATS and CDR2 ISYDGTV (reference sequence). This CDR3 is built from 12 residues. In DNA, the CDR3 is TGTGCCATGTGGTACACTGGTTGGTTCAAGATATTT. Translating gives CAMWYTGWFKIF.